This T cell receptor (beta chain) was observed in a study of early T cells in non-severe SARS-CoV-2 infection. Each CDR3 protein gets one entry after TCRdb re-called the 5' RACE reads with MiXCR. This table holds about 70,000 distinct CDR3 sequences, 9.5% to 15% found once. The CDR3 length is 14 residues. The germline CDR1 and CDR2 sequences are MNHNS and SASEGT. V lost 10 bases and J 4 bases, leaving 16 bases between the germline ends. This clonotype was counted ten times or more. Material: whole blood. The sequence derives from an adult who was a healthcare worker with PCR-confirmed SARS-CoV-2 infection or an uninfected control (not recorded which). This chain uses TRBV6-1 with TRBJ2-2; perhaps TRBD2 as D (6 bases). CDR3 region: CAILTVAVTGELFF. The CDR3 DNA reads TGTGCCATCTTAACGGTAGCGGTCACCGGGGAGCTGTTTTTT.